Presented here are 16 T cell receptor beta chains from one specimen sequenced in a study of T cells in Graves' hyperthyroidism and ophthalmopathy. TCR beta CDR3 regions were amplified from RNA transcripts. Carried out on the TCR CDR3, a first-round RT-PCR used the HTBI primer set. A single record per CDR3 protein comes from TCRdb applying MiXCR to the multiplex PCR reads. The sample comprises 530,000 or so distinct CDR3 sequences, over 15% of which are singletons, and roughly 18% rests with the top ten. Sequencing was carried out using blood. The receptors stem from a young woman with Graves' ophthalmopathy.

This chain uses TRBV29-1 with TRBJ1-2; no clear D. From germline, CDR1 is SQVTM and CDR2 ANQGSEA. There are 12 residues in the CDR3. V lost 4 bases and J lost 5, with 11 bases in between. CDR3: CSVVSGSYGYTF. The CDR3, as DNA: TGCAGCGTTGTGTCGGGGAGTTATGGCTACACCTTC.

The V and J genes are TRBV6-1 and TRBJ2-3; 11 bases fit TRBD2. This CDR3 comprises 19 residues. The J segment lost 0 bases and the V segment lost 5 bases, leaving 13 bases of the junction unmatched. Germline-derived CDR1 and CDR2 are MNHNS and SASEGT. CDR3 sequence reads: CASSRKALAGGVSTDTQYF. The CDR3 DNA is TGTGCCAGCAGTCGCAAGGCCCTAGCGGGAGGAGTGAGCACAGATACGCAGTATTTT.

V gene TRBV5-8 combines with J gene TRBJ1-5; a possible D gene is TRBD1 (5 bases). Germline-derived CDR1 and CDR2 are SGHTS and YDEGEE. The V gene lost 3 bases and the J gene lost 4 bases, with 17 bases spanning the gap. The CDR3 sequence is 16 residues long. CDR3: CASSWAGELKNQPQHF. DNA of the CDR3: TGTGCCAGCAGCTGGGCGGGGGAATTGAAGAATCAGCCCCAGCATTTT.

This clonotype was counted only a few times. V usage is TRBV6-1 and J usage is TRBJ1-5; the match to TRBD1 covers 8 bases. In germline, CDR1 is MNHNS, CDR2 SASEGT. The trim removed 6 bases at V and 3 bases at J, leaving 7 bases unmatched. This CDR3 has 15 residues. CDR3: CASSRDRSPNQPQHF. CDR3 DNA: TGTGCCAGCAGCCGGGACAGGAGCCCCAATCAGCCCCAGCATTTT.

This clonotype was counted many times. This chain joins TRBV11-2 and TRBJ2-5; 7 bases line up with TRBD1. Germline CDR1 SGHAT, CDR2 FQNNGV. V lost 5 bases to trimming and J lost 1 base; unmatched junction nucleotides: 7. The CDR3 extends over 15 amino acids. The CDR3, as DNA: TGTGCCAGCAGCCGCTCCCGGGACAGCCAAGAGACCCAGTACTTC. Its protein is CASSRSRDSQETQYF.

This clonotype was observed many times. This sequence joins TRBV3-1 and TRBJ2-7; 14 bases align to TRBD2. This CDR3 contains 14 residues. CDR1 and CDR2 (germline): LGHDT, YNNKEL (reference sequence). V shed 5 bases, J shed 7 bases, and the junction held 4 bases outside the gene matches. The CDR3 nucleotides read TGTGCCAGCAGCGGGCGGACTAGCGGGGGGGAGCAGTACTTC. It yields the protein CASSGRTSGGEQYF.

The chain's CDR3 is CASSPTGGRETQYF. As DNA, the CDR3 is TGTGCCAGCTCGCCGACAGGGGGTCGGGAGACCCAGTACTTC. The genes are TRBV18 and TRBJ2-5; 9 bases map to TRBD1. V dropped 6 bases and J dropped 5; count of bases not matched to a gene: 7. Germline loops: CDR1 KGHSH, CDR2 LQKENI. There are 14 residues in the CDR3. The complete variable domain, with remaining parts taken from reference TRBV18 and TRBJ2-5, reads NAGVMQNPRHLVRRRGQEARLRCSPMKGHSHVYWYRQLPEEGLKFMVYLQKENIIDESGMPKERFSAEFPKEGPSILRIQQVVRGDSAAYFCASSPTGGRETQYFGPGTRLLVL.

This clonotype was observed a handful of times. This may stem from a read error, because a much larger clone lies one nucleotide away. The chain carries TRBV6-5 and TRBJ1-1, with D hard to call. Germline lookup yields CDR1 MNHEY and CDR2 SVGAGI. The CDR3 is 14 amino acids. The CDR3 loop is CAGSYRHLNTEAFF. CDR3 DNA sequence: TGTGCCGGCAGTTACAGACACCTGAACACTGAAGCTTTCTTT.

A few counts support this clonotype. The CDR3 loop reads CASGAGGGHEQFF. The CDR3 DNA follows: TGTGCCAGTGGGGCGGGAGGGGGCCATGAGCAGTTCTTC. J is TRBJ2-1 and V is TRBV19; TRBD2 matches at 9 bases. The CDR3 spans 13 residues. In germline, CDR1 is LNHDA, CDR2 SQIVND (reference sequence). V dropped 8 bases and J dropped 8; count of bases not matched to a gene: 7.

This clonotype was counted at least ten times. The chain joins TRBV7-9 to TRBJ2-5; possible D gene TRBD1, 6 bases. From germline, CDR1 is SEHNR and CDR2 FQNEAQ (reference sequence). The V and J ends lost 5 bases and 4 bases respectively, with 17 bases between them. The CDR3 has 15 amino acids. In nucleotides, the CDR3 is TGTGCCAGCAGCGTGGGACACTCCCGGGGAGAGACCCAGTACTTC. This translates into CASSVGHSRGETQYF.

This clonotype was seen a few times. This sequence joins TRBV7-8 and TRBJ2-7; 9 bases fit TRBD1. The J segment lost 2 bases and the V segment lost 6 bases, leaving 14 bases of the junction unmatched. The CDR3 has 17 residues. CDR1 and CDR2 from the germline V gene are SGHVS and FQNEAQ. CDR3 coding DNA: TGTGCCAGCAGTCGTACCTCCGGGACAGGGAGGCCCTACGAGCAGTACTTC. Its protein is CASSRTSGTGRPYEQYF.

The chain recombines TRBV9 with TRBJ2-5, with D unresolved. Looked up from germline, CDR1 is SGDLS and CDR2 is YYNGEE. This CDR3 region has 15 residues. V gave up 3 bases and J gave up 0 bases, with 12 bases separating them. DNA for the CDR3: TGTGCCAGCAGCGAAAGTTTGCAGAACCAAGAGACCCAGTACTTC. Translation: CASSESLQNQETQYF.

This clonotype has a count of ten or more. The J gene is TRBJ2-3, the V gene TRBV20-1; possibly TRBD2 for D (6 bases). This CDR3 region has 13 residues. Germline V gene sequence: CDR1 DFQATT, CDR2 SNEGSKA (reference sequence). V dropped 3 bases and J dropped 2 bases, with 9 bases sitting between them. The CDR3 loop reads CSASTSPTDTQYF. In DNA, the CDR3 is TGCAGTGCTAGTACTAGCCCCACAGATACGCAGTATTTT.

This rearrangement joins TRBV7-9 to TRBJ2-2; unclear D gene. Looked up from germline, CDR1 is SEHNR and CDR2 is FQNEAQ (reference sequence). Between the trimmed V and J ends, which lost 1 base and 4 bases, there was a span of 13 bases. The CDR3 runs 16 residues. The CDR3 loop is CASSLEVPSGTGELFF. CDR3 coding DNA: TGTGCCAGCAGCTTAGAAGTACCCTCAGGCACCGGGGAGCTGTTTTTT. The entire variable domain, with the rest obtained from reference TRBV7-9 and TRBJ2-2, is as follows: DTGVSQNPRHKITKRGQNVTFRCDPISEHNRLYWYRQTLGQGPEFLTYFQNEAQLEKSRLLSDRFSAERPKGSFSTLEIQRTEQGDSAMYLCASSLEVPSGTGELFFGEGSRLTVL.

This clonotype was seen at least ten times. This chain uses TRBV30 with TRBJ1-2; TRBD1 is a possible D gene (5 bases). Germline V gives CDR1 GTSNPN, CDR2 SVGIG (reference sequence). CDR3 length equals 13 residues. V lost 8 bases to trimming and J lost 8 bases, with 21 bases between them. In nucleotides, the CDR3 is TGTGCCGGCCCCGGACAAGGGGCTTGGGGCTACACCTTC. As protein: CAGPGQGAWGYTF.

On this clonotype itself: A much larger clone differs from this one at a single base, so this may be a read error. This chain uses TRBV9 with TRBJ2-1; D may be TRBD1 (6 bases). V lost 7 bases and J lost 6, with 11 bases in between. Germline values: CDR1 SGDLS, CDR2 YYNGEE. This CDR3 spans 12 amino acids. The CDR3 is CASGTGTNEQFF. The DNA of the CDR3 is TGTGCCAGCGGCACAGGGACCAATGAGCAGTTCTTC.